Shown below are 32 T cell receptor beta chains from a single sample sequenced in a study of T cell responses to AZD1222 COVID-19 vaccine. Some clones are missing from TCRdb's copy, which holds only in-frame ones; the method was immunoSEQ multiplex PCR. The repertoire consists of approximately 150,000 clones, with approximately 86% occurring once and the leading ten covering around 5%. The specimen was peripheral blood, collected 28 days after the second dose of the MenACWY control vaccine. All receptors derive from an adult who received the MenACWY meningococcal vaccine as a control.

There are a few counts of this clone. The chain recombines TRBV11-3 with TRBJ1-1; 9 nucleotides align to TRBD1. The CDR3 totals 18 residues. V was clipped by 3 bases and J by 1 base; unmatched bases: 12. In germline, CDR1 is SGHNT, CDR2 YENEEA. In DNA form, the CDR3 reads TGTGCCAGCAGCTTGGGGCCGGGACAGGGATCGGGGAACACTGAAGCTTTCTTT. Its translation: CASSLGPGQGSGNTEAFF.

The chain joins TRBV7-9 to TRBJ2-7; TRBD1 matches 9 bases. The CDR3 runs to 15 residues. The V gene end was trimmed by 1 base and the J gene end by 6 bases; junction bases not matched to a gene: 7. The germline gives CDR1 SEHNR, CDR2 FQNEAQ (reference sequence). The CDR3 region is CASSLGPQGAPEQYF. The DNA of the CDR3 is TGTGCCAGCAGCTTAGGTCCACAGGGGGCGCCCGAGCAGTACTTC.

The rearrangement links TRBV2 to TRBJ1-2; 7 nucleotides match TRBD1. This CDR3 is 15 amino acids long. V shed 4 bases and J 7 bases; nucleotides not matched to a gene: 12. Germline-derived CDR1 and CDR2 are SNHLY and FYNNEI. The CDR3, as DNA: TGTGCCAGCAGTGTATCAGGGGGGTCTTATGGTGGCTACACCTTC. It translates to CASSVSGGSYGGYTF.

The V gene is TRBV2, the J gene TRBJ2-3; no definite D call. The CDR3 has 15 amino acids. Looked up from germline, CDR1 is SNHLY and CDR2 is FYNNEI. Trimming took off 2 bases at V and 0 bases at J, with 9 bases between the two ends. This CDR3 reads CASSERTRSTDTQYF. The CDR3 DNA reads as TGTGCCAGCAGTGAAAGGACGCGGAGCACAGATACGCAGTATTTT.

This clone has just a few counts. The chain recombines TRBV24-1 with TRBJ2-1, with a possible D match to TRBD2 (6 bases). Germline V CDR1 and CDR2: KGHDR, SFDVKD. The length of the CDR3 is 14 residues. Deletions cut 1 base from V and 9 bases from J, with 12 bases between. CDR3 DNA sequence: TGTGCCACCAGTGATTTCCGGGAGCAAGGTGAGCAGTTCTTC. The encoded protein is CATSDFREQGEQFF.

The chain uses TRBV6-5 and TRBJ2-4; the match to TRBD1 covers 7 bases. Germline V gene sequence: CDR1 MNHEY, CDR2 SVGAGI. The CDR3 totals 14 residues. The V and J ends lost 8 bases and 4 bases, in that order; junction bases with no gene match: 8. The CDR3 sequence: CASWSTGAKNIQYF. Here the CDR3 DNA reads TGTGCCAGCTGGAGCACAGGGGCGAAAAACATTCAGTACTTC.

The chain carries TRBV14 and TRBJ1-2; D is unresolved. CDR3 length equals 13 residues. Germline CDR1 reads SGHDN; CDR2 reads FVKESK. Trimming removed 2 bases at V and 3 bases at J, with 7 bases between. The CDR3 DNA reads TGTGCCAGCAGCCAACAGGAGTACTATGGCTACACCTTC. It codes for CASSQQEYYGYTF.

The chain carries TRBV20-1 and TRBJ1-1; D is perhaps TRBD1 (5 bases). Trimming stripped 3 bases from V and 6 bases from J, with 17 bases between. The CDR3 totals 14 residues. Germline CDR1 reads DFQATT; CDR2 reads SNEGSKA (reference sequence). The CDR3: CSASRVGWGAEAFF. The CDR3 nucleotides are TGCAGTGCTAGTCGGGTAGGCTGGGGGGCTGAAGCTTTCTTT.

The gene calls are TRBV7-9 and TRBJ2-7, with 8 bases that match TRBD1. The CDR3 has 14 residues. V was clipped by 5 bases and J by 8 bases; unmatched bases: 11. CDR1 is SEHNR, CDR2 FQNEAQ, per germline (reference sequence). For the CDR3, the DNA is TGTGCCAGCAGCCCCGGGACAGGAGTCTCGAAGCAGTACTTC. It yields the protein CASSPGTGVSKQYF.

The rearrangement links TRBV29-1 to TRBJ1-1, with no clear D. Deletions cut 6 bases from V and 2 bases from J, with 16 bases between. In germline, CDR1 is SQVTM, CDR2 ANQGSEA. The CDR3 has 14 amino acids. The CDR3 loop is CSVPRPGINTEAFF. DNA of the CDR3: TGCAGCGTCCCCCGGCCCGGGATTAACACTGAAGCTTTCTTT.

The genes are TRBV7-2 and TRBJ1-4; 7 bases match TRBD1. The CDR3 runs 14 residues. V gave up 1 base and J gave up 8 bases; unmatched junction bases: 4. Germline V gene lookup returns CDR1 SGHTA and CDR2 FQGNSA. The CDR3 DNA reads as TGTGCCAGCAGCTTAGAGACAGGGTTAGAAAAACTGTTTTTT. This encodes CASSLETGLEKLFF.

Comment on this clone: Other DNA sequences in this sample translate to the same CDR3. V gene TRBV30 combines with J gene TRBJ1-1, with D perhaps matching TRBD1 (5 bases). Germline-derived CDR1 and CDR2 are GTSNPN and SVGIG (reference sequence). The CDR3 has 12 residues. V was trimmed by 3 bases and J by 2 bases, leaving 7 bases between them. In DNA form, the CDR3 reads TGTGCCTGGAGCCAGGGAAACACTGAAGCTTTCTTT. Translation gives CAWSQGNTEAFF.

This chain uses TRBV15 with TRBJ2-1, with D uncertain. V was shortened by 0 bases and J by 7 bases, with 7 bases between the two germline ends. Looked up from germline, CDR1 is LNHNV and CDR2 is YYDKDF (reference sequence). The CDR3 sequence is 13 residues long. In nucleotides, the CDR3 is TGTGCCACCAGCAGAGAGAGACGAAATGAGCAGTTCTTC. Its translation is CATSRERRNEQFF.

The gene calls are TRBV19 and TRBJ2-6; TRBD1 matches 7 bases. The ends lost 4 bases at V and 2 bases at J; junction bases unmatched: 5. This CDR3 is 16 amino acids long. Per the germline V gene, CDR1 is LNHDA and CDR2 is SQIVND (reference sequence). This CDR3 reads CASSRGTAAGANVLTF. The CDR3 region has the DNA TGTGCCAGTAGTAGGGGGACAGCCGCTGGGGCCAACGTCCTGACTTTC.

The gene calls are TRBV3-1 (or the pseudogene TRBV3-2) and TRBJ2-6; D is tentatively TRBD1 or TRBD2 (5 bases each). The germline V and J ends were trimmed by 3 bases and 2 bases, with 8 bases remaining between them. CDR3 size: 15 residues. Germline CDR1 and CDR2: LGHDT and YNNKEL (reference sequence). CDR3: CASSHGGTGANVLTF. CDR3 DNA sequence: TGTGCCAGCAGCCATGGGGGAACTGGGGCCAACGTCCTGACTTTC.

The CDR3 nucleotides are TGTGCCAGCTCACTCGACAGGCCAGGCCTCTCTGGAAACACCATATATTTT. As protein: CASSLDRPGLSGNTIYF. J is TRBJ1-3 and V is TRBV18, with TRBD1 as a possible D gene (6 bases). V lost 4 bases and J 0 bases, leaving 16 bases between the germline ends. The CDR3 has 17 amino acids. Germline CDR1 and CDR2: KGHSH and LQKENI.

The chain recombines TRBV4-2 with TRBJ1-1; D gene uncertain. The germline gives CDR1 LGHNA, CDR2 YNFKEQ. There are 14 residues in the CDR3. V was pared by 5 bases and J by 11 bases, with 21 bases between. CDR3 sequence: CASSSPPEVVRAFF. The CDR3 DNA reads TGTGCCAGCAGCTCCCCCCCAGAAGTAGTTCGTGCTTTCTTT.

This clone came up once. The DNA for the CDR3 is TGCGCCAGCAGCTTGGAAAGATACAATGAGCAGTTCTTC. Translated: CASSLERYNEQFF. The chain couples TRBV5-1 to TRBJ2-1; D unclear. Trimming stripped 0 bases from V and 4 bases from J, with 5 bases between. The CDR3 covers 13 residues. Germline V gene sequence: CDR1 SGHRS, CDR2 YFSETQ.

CDR3: CSVETGVYGYTF. The CDR3, as DNA: TGCAGCGTTGAAACAGGGGTCTATGGCTACACCTTC. This chain joins TRBV29-1 and TRBJ1-2; 7 nucleotides line up with TRBD1. In germline, CDR1 is SQVTM, CDR2 ANQGSEA. The CDR3 is 12 amino acids. After removal of 2 bases from V and 4 bases from J, the junction contained 1 base not matched to a gene. The full variable domain, its missing parts supplied by reference TRBV29-1 and TRBJ1-2, is SAVISQKPSRDICQRGTSLTIQCQVDSQVTMMFWYRQQPGQSLTLIATANQGSEATYESGFVIDKFPISRPNLTFSTLTVSNMSPEDSSIYLCSVETGVYGYTFGSGTRLTVV.

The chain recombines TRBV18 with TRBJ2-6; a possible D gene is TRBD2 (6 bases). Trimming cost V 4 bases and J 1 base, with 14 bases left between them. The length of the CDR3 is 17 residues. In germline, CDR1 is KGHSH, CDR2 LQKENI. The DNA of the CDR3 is TGTGCCAGCTCACTTTTGGGACTGCGTTCTGGGGCCAACGTCCTGACTTTC. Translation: CASSLLGLRSGANVLTF.

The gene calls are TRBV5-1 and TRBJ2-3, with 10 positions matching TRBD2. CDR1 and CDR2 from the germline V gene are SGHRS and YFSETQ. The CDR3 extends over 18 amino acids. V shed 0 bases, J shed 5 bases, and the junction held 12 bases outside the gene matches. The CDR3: CASSLAPLAGAAKDTQYF. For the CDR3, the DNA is TGCGCCAGCAGCTTGGCCCCCCTAGCGGGGGCGGCGAAAGATACGCAGTATTTT.

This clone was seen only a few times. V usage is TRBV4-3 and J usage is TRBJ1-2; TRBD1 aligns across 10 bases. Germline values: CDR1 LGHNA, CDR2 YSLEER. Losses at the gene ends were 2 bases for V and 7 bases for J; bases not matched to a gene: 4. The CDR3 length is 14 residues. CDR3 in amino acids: CASSQRDRGGGYTF. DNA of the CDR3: TGCGCCAGCAGCCAAAGGGACAGGGGCGGTGGCTACACCTTC.

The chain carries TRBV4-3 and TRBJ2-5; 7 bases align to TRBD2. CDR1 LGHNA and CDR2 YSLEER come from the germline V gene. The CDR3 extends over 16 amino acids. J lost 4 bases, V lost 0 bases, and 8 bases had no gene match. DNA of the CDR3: TGCGCCAGCAGCCAAGACAGTGGCGGGGGAATAGAGACCCAGTACTTC. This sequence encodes CASSQDSGGGIETQYF.

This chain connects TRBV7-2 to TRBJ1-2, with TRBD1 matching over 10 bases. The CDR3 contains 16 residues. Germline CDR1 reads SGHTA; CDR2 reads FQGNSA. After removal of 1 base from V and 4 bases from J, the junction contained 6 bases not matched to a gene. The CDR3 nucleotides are TGTGCCAGCAGCTTAGTTCTCGGACAGGGGGGCTATGGCTACACCTTC. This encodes CASSLVLGQGGYGYTF.

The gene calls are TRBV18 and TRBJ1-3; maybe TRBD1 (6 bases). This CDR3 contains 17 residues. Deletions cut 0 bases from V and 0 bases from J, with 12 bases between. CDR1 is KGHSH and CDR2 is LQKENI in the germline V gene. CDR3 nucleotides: TGTGCCAGCTCACCACCGGGACACCTAGTCTCTGGAAACACCATATATTTT. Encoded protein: CASSPPGHLVSGNTIYF.

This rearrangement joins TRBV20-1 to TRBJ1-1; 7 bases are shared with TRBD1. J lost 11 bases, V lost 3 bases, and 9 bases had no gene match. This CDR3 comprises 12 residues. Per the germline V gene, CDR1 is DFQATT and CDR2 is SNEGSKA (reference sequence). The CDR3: CSASLSGRGAFF. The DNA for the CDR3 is TGCAGTGCTAGTCTTAGCGGCAGGGGGGCTTTCTTT.

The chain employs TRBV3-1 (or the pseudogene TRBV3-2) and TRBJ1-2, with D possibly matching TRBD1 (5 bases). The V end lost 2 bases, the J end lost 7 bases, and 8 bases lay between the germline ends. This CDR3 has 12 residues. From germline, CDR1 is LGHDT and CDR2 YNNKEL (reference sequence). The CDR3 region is CASSQRRGGYTF. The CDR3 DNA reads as TGTGCCAGCAGCCAAAGGAGGGGTGGCTACACCTTC.

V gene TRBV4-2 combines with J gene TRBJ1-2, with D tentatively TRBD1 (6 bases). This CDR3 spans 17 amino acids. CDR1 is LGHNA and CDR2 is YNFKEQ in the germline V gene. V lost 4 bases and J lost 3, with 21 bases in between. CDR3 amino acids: CASSRDRFRAADYGYTF. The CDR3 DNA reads TGTGCCAGCAGCCGCGACAGGTTTCGGGCGGCGGACTATGGCTACACCTTC.

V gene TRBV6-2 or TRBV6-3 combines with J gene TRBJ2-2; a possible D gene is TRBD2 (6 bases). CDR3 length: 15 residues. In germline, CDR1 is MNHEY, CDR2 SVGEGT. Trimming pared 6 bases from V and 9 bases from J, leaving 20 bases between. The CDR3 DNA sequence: TGTGCCAGCAGCCGACTAGTAAATGGGGCCTGGGAGCTGTTTTTT. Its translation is CASSRLVNGAWELFF.

The CDR3 sequence is CASSQDLGLAKSSYNEQFF. The CDR3 DNA follows: TGTGCCAGCAGCCAAGATCTGGGACTAGCGAAGAGCTCCTACAATGAGCAGTTCTTC. The rearrangement links TRBV3-1 (or the pseudogene TRBV3-2) to TRBJ2-1; 10 bases line up with TRBD2. J gave up 0 bases and V 0 bases, and 8 bases lay outside the gene matches. Per the germline V gene, CDR1 is LGHDT and CDR2 is YNNKEL (reference sequence). The CDR3 has 19 amino acids.

In DNA, the CDR3 is TGTGCCAGCAGTTTAGGGGCCATTAATGAAAAACTGTTTTTT. Protein sequence: CASSLGAINEKLFF. V is TRBV27 and J is TRBJ1-4; possibly TRBD1 for D (5 bases). V lost 2 bases to trimming and J lost 4 bases, with 8 bases between them. The CDR3 runs to 14 residues. Germline assignment: CDR1 MNHEY and CDR2 SMNVEV (reference sequence).

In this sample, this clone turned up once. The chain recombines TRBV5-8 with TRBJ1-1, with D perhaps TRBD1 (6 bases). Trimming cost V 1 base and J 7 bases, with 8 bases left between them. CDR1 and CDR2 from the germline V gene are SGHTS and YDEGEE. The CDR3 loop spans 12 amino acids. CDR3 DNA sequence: TGTGCCAGCAGCTTGAGACAGGTTGAAGCTTTCTTT. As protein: CASSLRQVEAFF.